This TCR beta chain came from a study of blood T cell repertoires in COVID-19. For the study at large: COVID-19 samples, acute and convalescent, were from the United States, Italy and Spain. T cells, B-cell-depleted T cells, or PBMCs supplied cDNA or gDNA.

Seattle cases were enrolled at active infection and followed longitudinally. Per the original data handling: It was from reference gene primer amplification that nucleated cell counts were estimated. Measured with immunoSEQ multiplex PCR; TCRdb has only the in-frame clones, and not every one. That table gives V, J and clone size, and the DNA gave D and trimming. The sample yields tens of thousands of clones, under 90% seen once. The CDR3 is 13 amino acids. V shed 8 bases and J 6 bases; nucleotides not matched to a gene: 3. The chain links TRBV12-3 or TRBV12-4 to TRBJ2-2, with 10 bases matching TRBD2. Sequencing was done on a sample of peripheral blood. This TCR came from a man older than 75 with COVID-19, enrolled during active disease. The CDR3 nucleotides read TGTGCCAGCCGAAGCGGGGGGGCCGGGGAGCTGTTTTTT. Translation gives CASRSGGAGELFF.